The present T cell receptor beta chain was sequenced within a study of blood T cell repertoires in COVID-19. Study-wide context: The origin of the acute and convalescent COVID-19 samples was the United States, Italy and Spain. T cells, B-cell-depleted T cells, or PBMCs provided the cDNA or gDNA that served as material.

V was clipped by 5 bases and J by 7 bases, with 12 bases between them. The CDR3 loop spans 13 amino acids. Germline CDR1 SNHLY, CDR2 FYNNEI. Produced via immunoSEQ multiplex PCR; TCRdb's table is partial and in-frame only. The table shows 50,000 to 75,000 clones, with 65% to 80% occurring only once. The chain employs TRBV2 and TRBJ1-5; D is ambiguous. The sequenced material came from peripheral blood. The sequence was obtained from a woman over 75 with active or convalescent COVID-19. The CDR3 DNA sequence: TGTGCCAGCAGTCGGCGACAAAACCAGCCCCAGCATTTT. This encodes CASSRRQNQPQHF.